This TCR beta chain was documented in a study of regulatory T cells in long-lasting Graves disease. Trimming took 5 bases from V and 9 from J, leaving 17 bases between them. This CDR3 has 14 amino acids. Germline V lookup: CDR1 SGHTA, CDR2 FQGNSA. Time point defined: persistent/refractory GD, antithyroid drugs over 5 years with positive TRAb. The TCR library used RNA extracted from PBMCs. Combining iRepertoire HTBI primers with Arm-PCR of CDR3 regions, the authors built TCR beta libraries. TCRdb re-derived calls from the multiplex PCR reads in MiXCR, one entry per CDR3 protein. The sample has roughly 450,000 distinct CDR3 sequences; about 20% are singletons. This clonotype was seen a handful of times.

This sequence joins TRBV7-2 and TRBJ1-3; D is perhaps TRBD1 (5 bases). The sample in question was peripheral blood mononuclear cells (PBMCs), obtained when the disease was refractory, from a patient treated with antithyroid drugs. The origin of this receptor is a female donor with Graves disease. CDR3 loop: CASSPRTGTGTIYF. The CDR3 DNA sequence: TGTGCCAGCAGCCCACGGACTGGGACTGGCACCATATATTTT. The full variable domain, in which reference TRBV7-2 and TRBJ1-3 provide the parts outside the CDR3, is GAGVSQSPSNKVTEKGKDVELRCDPISGHTALYWYRQSLGQGLEFLIYFQGNSAPDKSGLPSDRFSAERTGGSVSTLTIQRTQQEDSAVYLCASSPRTGTGTIYFGEGSWLTVV.